This T cell receptor (beta chain) was recorded in a study of blood T cell repertoires in COVID-19. Looking at the study overall: Material from acute and convalescent COVID-19 was sourced from the United States, Italy and Spain. Sample material is recorded as cDNA or gDNA derived from T cells, B-cell-depleted T cells, or PBMCs.

Germline CDR1 reads MNHEY; CDR2 reads SVGEGT. V lost 4 bases to trimming and J lost 1 base; unmatched junction nucleotides: 8. The CDR3 is 16 residues long. In the original workflow: By means of reference gene primer amplification, nucleated cell counts were estimated. TCRdb keeps only in-frame clones here, not all; method: immunoSEQ multiplex PCR. V and J calls and clone size come straight from that table; D and trimming were deduced from the DNA. The top ten clones hold 2.5% to 3% of a sample with some 250,000 clones, about 86% of them seen once. The sample comprised peripheral blood. This TCR was recovered from a woman aged 55-70 years with active or convalescent COVID-19. The rearrangement joins TRBV6-2 or TRBV6-3 to TRBJ2-5; TRBD2 matches 8 bases. CDR3 bases: TGTGCCAGCAGTTCTATAGCGGGGAGATTCCAAGAGACCCAGTACTTC. This translates into CASSSIAGRFQETQYF.